These T cell receptor beta chains were read from a single sample in a study of shared clonotypes between healthy human individuals. TCRdb keeps only in-frame clones here, not all; method: immunoSEQ multiplex PCR. The sample lists about 2.4 million clones; 80% to 95% were seen once. Source material: naive CD4+ T cells from PBMCs. These receptors came from a young man in good health. Some clones in this sample may be carry-over from other donors' samples. CDR3s include the opening cysteine and the closing phenylalanine or tryptophan. The D gene is left open where the match is weak. Only some rows state a clone size, as once, few, many or a class for expanded clones.

v_gene: TRBV5-1
d_gene: -
j_gene: TRBJ2-7
abundance: -
CDR3aa: CASSFGTQAGEQYF
CDR3nt: TGCGCCAGCAGCTTCGGGACACAGGCGGGGGAGCAGTACTTC

v_gene: TRBV28
d_gene: -
j_gene: TRBJ1-1
abundance: few
CDR3aa: CASRPGWNTEAFF
CDR3nt: TGTGCCAGCAGGCCGGGGTGGAACACTGAAGCTTTCTTT

v_gene: TRBV9
d_gene: -
j_gene: TRBJ2-7
abundance: -
CDR3aa: CASSVAPGSSYEQYF
CDR3nt: TGTGCCAGCAGCGTAGCGCCTGGAAGCTCCTACGAGCAGTACTTC

v_gene: TRBV7-8
d_gene: TRBD2
j_gene: TRBJ2-7
abundance: once
CDR3aa: CASSLELAVSYEQYF
CDR3nt: TGTGCCAGCAGCTTAGAACTAGCGGTATCCTACGAGCAGTACTTC

v_gene: TRBV5-1
d_gene: TRBD1
j_gene: TRBJ2-1
abundance: -
CDR3aa: CASSFEGQGWGNEQFF
CDR3nt: TGCGCCAGCAGCTTTGAGGGACAGGGATGGGGCAATGAGCAGTTCTTC

v_gene: TRBV7-2
d_gene: -
j_gene: TRBJ1-1
abundance: -
CDR3aa: CASSVQGLYTEAFF
CDR3nt: TGTGCCAGCAGCGTCCAGGGATTATATACTGAAGCTTTCTTT

v_gene: TRBV6-6
d_gene: -
j_gene: TRBJ2-5
abundance: once
CDR3aa: CASSYKETQYF
CDR3nt: TGTGCCAGCAGTTATAAGGAGACCCAGTACTTC

v_gene: TRBV4-2
d_gene: TRBD2
j_gene: TRBJ2-1
abundance: -
CDR3aa: CASSQGLAGGPREQFF
CDR3nt: TGTGCCAGCAGCCAAGGGCTAGCGGGAGGGCCGAGGGAGCAGTTCTTC

v_gene: TRBV27
d_gene: TRBD1
j_gene: TRBJ1-5
abundance: -
CDR3aa: CASSLDRGDQPQHF
CDR3nt: TGTGCCAGCAGCCTAGACAGGGGGGATCAGCCCCAGCATTTT

v_gene: TRBV19
d_gene: TRBD1
j_gene: TRBJ1-1
abundance: few
CDR3aa: CASSASGTGTGGRLRNTEAFF
CDR3nt: TGTGCCAGTAGTGCCTCCGGGACAGGGACTGGGGGGAGACTTCGGAACACTGAAGCTTTCTTT

v_gene: TRBV19
d_gene: TRBD1
j_gene: TRBJ2-7
abundance: -
CDR3aa: CASSIGTGRTYEQYF
CDR3nt: TGTGCCAGTAGTATAGGGACAGGGAGGACCTACGAGCAGTACTTC

v_gene: TRBV4-1
d_gene: -
j_gene: TRBJ1-4
abundance: -
CDR3aa: CASSQIQGRREKLFF
CDR3nt: TGCGCCAGCAGCCAAATCCAGGGGAGGAGGGAAAAACTGTTTTTT

v_gene: TRBV14
d_gene: -
j_gene: TRBJ2-5
abundance: -
CDR3aa: CASRQTWGETQYF
CDR3nt: TGTGCCAGCAGGCAGACTTGGGGAGAGACCCAGTACTTC

v_gene: TRBV7-2
d_gene: -
j_gene: TRBJ2-5
abundance: -
CDR3aa: CASSPRGAKDQETQYF
CDR3nt: TGTGCCAGCAGCCCGAGGGGGGCTAAGGACCAAGAGACCCAGTACTTC

v_gene: TRBV5-6
d_gene: TRBD2
j_gene: TRBJ2-7
abundance: -
CDR3aa: CASSPQGRGASYEQYF
CDR3nt: TGTGCCAGCAGCCCTCAAGGGCGGGGGGCCTCCTACGAGCAGTACTTC

v_gene: TRBV7-3
d_gene: -
j_gene: TRBJ2-2
abundance: -
CDR3aa: CASSHGLLQNTGELFF
CDR3nt: TGTGCCAGCAGCCACGGACTTCTCCAAAACACCGGGGAGCTGTTTTTT

v_gene: TRBV5-5
d_gene: TRBD1
j_gene: TRBJ1-4
abundance: -
CDR3aa: CASSLVKGQGNEKLFF
CDR3nt: TGTGCCAGCAGCTTGGTAAAAGGACAGGGTAATGAAAAACTGTTTTTT

v_gene: TRBV5-6
d_gene: -
j_gene: TRBJ1-1
abundance: -
CDR3aa: CASSWDGGNTEAFF
CDR3nt: TGTGCCAGCAGCTGGGACGGAGGAAACACTGAAGCTTTCTTT

v_gene: TRBV28
d_gene: -
j_gene: TRBJ1-2
abundance: -
CDR3aa: CASSLAGVYVYTF
CDR3nt: TGTGCCAGCAGTTTAGCGGGGGTTTATGTCTACACCTTC

v_gene: TRBV6-1
d_gene: -
j_gene: TRBJ2-2
abundance: -
CDR3aa: CASLLAGGTGELFF
CDR3nt: TGTGCCAGTCTCCTAGCTGGGGGCACCGGGGAGCTGTTTTTT

v_gene: TRBV7-3
d_gene: TRBD2
j_gene: TRBJ2-3
abundance: -
CDR3aa: CASSLTSGRWDTQYF
CDR3nt: TGTGCCAGCAGCTTAACAAGCGGGAGATGGGATACGCAGTATTTT

v_gene: TRBV12-5
d_gene: -
j_gene: TRBJ2-1
abundance: -
CDR3aa: CASGLSGRDNEQFF
CDR3nt: TGTGCTAGTGGTTTAAGTGGGCGGGACAATGAGCAGTTCTTC

v_gene: TRBV10-3
d_gene: TRBD1
j_gene: TRBJ1-1
abundance: few
CDR3aa: CAIGIQGFRTEAFF
CDR3nt: TGTGCCATCGGGATACAGGGGTTCCGCACTGAAGCTTTCTTT

v_gene: TRBV5-1
d_gene: -
j_gene: TRBJ2-7
abundance: -
CDR3aa: CASSYSGDDYEQYF
CDR3nt: TGCGCCAGCAGCTATTCGGGGGACGACTACGAGCAGTACTTC

v_gene: TRBV7-9
d_gene: TRBD1
j_gene: TRBJ1-3
abundance: -
CDR3aa: CASSSTDRMGSGNTIYF
CDR3nt: TGTGCCAGCAGCTCGACGGACAGGATGGGGTCTGGAAACACCATATATTTT

v_gene: TRBV2
d_gene: -
j_gene: TRBJ2-1
abundance: -
CDR3aa: CASSDFNRQSHEQFF
CDR3nt: TGTGCCAGCAGTGATTTTAATCGACAGTCCCATGAGCAGTTCTTC

v_gene: TRBV5-4
d_gene: -
j_gene: TRBJ2-7
abundance: -
CDR3aa: CASSFIFVGRTTYEQYF
CDR3nt: TGTGCCAGCAGCTTCATCTTCGTGGGCAGGACCACCTACGAGCAGTACTTC

v_gene: TRBV6-5
d_gene: TRBD2
j_gene: TRBJ2-3
abundance: -
CDR3aa: CASRTSGRDTQYF
CDR3nt: TGTGCCAGCAGGACTAGCGGGAGGGATACGCAGTATTTT

v_gene: TRBV19
d_gene: -
j_gene: TRBJ2-3
abundance: -
CDR3aa: CASSLLGQNPDTQYF
CDR3nt: TGTGCCAGTAGTCTCTTGGGGCAGAACCCAGATACGCAGTATTTT